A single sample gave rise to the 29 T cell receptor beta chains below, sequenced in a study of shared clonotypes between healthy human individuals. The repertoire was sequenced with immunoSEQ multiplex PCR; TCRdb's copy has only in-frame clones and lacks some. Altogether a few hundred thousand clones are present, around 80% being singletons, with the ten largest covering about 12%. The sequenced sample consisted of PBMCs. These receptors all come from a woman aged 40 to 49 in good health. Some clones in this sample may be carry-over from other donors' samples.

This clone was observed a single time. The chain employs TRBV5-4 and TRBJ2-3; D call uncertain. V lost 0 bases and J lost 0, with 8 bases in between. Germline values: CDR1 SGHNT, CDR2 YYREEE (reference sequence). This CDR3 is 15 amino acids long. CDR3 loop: CASSLASTSTDTQYF. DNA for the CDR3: TGTGCCAGCAGCTTGGCCAGCACAAGCACAGATACGCAGTATTTT.

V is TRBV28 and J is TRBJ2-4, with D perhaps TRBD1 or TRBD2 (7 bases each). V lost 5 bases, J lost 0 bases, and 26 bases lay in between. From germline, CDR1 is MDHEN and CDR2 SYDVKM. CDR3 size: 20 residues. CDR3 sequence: CASSPPGEGARMKAKNIQYF. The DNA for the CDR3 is TGTGCCAGCAGTCCACCAGGGGAGGGGGCGCGGATGAAAGCCAAAAACATTCAGTACTTC.

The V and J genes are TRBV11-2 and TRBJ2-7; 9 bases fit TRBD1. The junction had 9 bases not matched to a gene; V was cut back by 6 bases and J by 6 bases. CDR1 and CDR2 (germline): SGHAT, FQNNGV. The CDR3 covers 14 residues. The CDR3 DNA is TGTGCCAGCAGAGCCCCGGGACAGGGTCGCGAGCAGTACTTC. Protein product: CASRAPGQGREQYF.

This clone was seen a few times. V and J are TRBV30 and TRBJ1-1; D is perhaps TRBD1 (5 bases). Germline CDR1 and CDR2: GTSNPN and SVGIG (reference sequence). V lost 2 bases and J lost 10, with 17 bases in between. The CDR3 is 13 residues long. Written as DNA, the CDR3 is TGTGCCTGGAGTCGGCAGGGCGCCTTCGGAGCTTTCTTT. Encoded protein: CAWSRQGAFGAFF.

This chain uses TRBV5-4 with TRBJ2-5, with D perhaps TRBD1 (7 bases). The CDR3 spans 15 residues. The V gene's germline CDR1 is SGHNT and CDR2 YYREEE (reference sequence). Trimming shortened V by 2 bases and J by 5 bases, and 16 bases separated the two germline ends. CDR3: CASSFSAGGPETQYF. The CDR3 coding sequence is TGTGCCAGCAGCTTTTCGGCAGGGGGGCCGGAGACCCAGTACTTC. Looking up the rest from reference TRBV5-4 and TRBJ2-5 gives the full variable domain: ETGVTQSPTHLIKTRGQQVTLRCSSQSGHNTVSWYQQALGQGPQFIFQYYREEENGRGNFPPRFSGLQFPNYSSELNVNALELDDSALYLCASSFSAGGPETQYFGPGTRLLVL.

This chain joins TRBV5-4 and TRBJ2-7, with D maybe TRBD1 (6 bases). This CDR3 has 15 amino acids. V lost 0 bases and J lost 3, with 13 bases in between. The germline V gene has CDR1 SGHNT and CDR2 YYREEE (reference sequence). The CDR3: CASSLEPRGGYEQYF. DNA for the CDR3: TGTGCCAGCAGCTTGGAACCCAGGGGCGGCTACGAGCAGTACTTC.

As DNA, the CDR3 is TGTGCCAGCAGCTTACTTGGATCAGAAAATTCAAAACTGTTTTTT. Its protein is CASSLLGSENSKLFF. The V gene is TRBV7-9, the J gene TRBJ1-4; D gene ambiguous. Looked up from germline, CDR1 is SEHNR and CDR2 is FQNEAQ (reference sequence). V was shortened by 2 bases and J by 10 bases, with 17 bases between the two germline ends. This CDR3 is built from 15 residues.

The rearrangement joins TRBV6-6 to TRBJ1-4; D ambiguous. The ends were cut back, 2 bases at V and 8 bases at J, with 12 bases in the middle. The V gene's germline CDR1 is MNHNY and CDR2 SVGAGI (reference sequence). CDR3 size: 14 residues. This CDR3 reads CASSYGQVGEKLFF. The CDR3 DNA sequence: TGTGCCAGCAGTTACGGGCAGGTGGGGGAAAAACTGTTTTTT.

The chain's CDR3 is CASSNILAGIKETQYF. CDR3 nucleotides: TGTGCCAGCAGTAATATACTAGCGGGGATTAAAGAGACCCAGTACTTC. The V and J genes are TRBV5-4 and TRBJ2-5, with 10 positions matching TRBD2. After removal of 5 bases from V and 3 bases from J, the junction contained 10 bases not matched to a gene. From germline, CDR1 is SGHNT and CDR2 YYREEE (reference sequence). The CDR3 loop spans 16 amino acids.

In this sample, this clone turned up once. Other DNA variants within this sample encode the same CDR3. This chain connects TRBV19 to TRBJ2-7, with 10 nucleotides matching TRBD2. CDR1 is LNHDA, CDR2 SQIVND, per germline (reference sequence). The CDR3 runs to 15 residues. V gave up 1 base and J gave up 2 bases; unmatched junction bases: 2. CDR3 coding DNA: TGTGCCAGTAGTATAGGGACTAGCGGTGCCTACGAGCAGTACTTC. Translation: CASSIGTSGAYEQYF.

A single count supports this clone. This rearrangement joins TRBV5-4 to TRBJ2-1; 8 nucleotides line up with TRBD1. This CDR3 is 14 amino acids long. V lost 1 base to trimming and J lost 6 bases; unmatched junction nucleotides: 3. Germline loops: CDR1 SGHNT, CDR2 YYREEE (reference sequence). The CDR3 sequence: CASSLSQGANEQFF. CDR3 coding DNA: TGTGCCAGCAGCTTGAGTCAGGGGGCCAATGAGCAGTTCTTC.

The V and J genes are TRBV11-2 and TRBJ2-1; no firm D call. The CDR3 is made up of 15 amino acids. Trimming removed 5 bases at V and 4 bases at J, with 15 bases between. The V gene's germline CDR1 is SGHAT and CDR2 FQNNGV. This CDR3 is CASSPIGGRYNEQFF. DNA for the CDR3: TGTGCCAGCAGCCCGATCGGCGGCAGGTACAATGAGCAGTTCTTC.

This CDR3 is CATSRGVEVSYEQYF. CDR3 bases: TGTGCCACCAGCAGAGGGGTAGAGGTCTCCTACGAGCAGTACTTC. The chain joins TRBV15 to TRBJ2-7; D unclear. This CDR3 is 15 amino acids long. CDR1 is LNHNV, CDR2 YYDKDF, per germline (reference sequence). V was cut by 1 base and J by 0 bases, with 10 bases left in between.

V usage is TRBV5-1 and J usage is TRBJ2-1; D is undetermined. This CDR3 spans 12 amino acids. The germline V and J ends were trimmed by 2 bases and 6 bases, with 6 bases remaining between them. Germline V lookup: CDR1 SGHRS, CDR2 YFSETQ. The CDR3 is CASSFYRNEQFF. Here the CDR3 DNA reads TGCGCCAGCAGCTTTTATCGCAATGAGCAGTTCTTC.

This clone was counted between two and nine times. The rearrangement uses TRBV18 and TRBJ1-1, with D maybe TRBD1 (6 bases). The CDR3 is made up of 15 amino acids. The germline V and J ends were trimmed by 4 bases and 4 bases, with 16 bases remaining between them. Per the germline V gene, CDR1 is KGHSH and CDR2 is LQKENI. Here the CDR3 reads CASSLSEGGGTEAFF. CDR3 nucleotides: TGTGCCAGCTCACTTTCTGAGGGGGGAGGCACTGAAGCTTTCTTT.

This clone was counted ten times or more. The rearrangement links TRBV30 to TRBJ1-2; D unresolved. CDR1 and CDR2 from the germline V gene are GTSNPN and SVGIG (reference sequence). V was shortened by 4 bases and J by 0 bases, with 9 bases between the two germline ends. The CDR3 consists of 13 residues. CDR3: CAWKAPPNYGYTF. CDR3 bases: TGTGCCTGGAAGGCTCCCCCTAACTATGGCTACACCTTC.

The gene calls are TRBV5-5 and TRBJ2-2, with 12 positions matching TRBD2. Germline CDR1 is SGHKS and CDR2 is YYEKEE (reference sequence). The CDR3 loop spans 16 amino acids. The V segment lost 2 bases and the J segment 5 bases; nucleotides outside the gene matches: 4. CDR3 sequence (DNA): TGTGCCAGCAGCTTTGGACTAGCGGGAAGTACCGGGGAGCTGTTTTTT. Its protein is CASSFGLAGSTGELFF.

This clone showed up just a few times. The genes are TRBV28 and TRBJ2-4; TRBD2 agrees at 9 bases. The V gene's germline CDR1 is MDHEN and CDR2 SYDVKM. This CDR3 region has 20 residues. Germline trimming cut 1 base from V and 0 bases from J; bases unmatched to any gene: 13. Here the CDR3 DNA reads TGTGCCAGCAGTTTATTCCCAGGGACTAGCACGACGCTAGCCAAAAACATTCAGTACTTC. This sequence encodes CASSLFPGTSTTLAKNIQYF.

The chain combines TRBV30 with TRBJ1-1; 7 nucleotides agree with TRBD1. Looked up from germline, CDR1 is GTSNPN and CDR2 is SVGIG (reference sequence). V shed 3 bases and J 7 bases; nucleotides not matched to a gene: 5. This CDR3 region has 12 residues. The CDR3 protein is CAWSEGANEAFF. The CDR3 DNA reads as TGTGCCTGGAGCGAGGGGGCAAATGAAGCTTTCTTT.

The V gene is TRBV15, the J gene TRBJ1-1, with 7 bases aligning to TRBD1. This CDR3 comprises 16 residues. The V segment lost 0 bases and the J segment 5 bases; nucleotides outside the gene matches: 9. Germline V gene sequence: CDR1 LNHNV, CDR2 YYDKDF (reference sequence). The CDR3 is CATSRDRRGLGTEAFF. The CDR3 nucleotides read TGTGCCACCAGCAGAGATCGAAGGGGGCTGGGAACTGAAGCTTTCTTT.

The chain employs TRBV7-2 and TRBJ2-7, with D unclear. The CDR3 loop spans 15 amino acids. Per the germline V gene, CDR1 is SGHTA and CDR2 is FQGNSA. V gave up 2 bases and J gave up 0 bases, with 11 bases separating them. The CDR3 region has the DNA TGTGCCAGCAGCTTACGGGTAGGGATCTCCTACGAGCAGTACTTC. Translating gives CASSLRVGISYEQYF.

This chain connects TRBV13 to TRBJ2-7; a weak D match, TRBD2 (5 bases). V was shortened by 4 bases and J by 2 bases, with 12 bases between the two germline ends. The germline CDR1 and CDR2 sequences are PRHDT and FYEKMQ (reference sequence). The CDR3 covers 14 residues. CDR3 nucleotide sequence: TGTGCCAGCAGCTCTAAAGCGGAGCCCTACGAGCAGTACTTC. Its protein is CASSSKAEPYEQYF.

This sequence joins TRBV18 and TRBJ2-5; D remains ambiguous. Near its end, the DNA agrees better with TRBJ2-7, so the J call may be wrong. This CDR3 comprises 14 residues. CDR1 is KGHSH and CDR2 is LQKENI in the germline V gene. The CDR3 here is CASSPLSTSYEQYF. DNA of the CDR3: TGTGCCAGCTCACCACTCAGCACCTCCTACGAGCAGTACTTC.

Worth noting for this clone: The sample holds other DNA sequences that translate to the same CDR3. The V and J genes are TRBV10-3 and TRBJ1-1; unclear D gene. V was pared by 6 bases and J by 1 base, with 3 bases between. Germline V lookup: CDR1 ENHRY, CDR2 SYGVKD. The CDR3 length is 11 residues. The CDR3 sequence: CAIRSNTEAFF. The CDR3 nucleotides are TGTGCCATCAGGTCGAACACTGAAGCTTTCTTT.

The CDR3 spells CASSYAGTATDTQYF. The DNA of the CDR3 is TGTGCCAGCAGTTACGCCGGGACAGCGACAGATACGCAGTATTTT. This rearrangement joins TRBV6-6 to TRBJ2-3; 7 bases align to TRBD1. The V gene's germline CDR1 is MNHNY and CDR2 SVGAGI (reference sequence). CDR3 length: 15 residues. Losses at the gene ends were 2 bases for V and 3 bases for J; bases not matched to a gene: 5.

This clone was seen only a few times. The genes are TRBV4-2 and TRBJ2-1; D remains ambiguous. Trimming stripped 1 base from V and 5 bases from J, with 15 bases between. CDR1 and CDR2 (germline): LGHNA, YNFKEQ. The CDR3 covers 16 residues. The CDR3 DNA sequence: TGTGCCAGCAGCCAAGGCACGGACCGAGGCCACAATGAGCAGTTCTTC. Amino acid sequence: CASSQGTDRGHNEQFF.

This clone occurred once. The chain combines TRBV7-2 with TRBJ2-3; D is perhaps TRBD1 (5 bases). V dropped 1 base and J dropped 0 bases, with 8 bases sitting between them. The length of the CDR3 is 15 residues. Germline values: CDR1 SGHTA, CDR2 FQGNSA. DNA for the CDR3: TGTGCCAGCAGCTTAGGTACAGGTAGCACAGATACGCAGTATTTT. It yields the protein CASSLGTGSTDTQYF.

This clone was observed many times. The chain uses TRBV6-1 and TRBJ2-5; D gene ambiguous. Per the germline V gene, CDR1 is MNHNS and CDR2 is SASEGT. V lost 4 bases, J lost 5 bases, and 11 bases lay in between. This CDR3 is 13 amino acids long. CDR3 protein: CASSVSLGETQYF. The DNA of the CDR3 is TGTGCCAGCAGTGTATCCCTGGGGGAGACCCAGTACTTC.

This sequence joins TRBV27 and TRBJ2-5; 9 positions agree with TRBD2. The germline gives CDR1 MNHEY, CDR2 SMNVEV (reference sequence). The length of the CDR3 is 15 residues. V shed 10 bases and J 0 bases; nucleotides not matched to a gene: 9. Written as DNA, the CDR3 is TGTGCCACGGCGGGGGGGAACTTATACCAAGAGACCCAGTACTTC. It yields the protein CATAGGNLYQETQYF.